This TCR beta chain was identified in a study of cytomegalovirus exposure and HLA in healthy donors. Study-wide background: Caucasian-associated ancestry cluster membership applied to about 80% of several hundred genotyped donors. Study conclusions and caveats: The study recorded over 150 TCR beta chains that were cytomegalovirus-associated. Productive status was seen about 87% or about 30% of the time for most TCR beta V segments in an earlier analysis.

The PCR ran on 60 Vbeta and 13 Jbeta primers. Using immunoSEQ multiplex PCR, the repertoire was profiled, and TCRdb retains in-frame clones only, with some absent. The specimen's table records roughly 42,000 clones. The CDR3 is 15 amino acids. The ends lost 2 bases at V and 4 bases at J; junction bases unmatched: 2. The V gene's germline CDR1 is MNHEY and CDR2 SVGAGI. Concerning this clone itself: Antigen specificity is unknown.

This receptor was obtained from a young man in good health and CMV-seronegative. This chain uses TRBV6-5 with TRBJ2-3; 11 bases are shared with TRBD2. The material sequenced was PBMCs. The CDR3 is CASSYIAGGPDTQYF. CDR3 sequence (DNA): TGTGCCAGCAGTTACATAGCGGGAGGGCCAGATACGCAGTATTTT.